This T cell receptor (beta chain) was documented in a study of blood T cell repertoires in COVID-19. Study information: The United States, Italy and Spain provided the acute and convalescent COVID-19 samples.

The CDR3 contains 15 residues. The ends lost 2 bases at V and 4 bases at J; junction bases unmatched: 5. Germline CDR1 is LGHDT and CDR2 is YNNKEL (reference sequence). The table came from immunoSEQ multiplex PCR; TCRdb's copy has only in-frame clones and leaves some out. The sample has about 430,000 clones; 80% to 90% are singletons. The chain joins TRBV3-1 (or the pseudogene TRBV3-2) to TRBJ2-7, with 10 bases matching TRBD2. Material for sequencing was PBMCs or T cells enriched from blood (not recorded which). The clonotype originates from a man aged 30 to 45 who had recovered from COVID-19. The CDR3 nucleotides are TGTGCCAGCAGCCAAACCGGGACTAGCGAATACGAGCAGTACTTC. Translation: CASSQTGTSEYEQYF.